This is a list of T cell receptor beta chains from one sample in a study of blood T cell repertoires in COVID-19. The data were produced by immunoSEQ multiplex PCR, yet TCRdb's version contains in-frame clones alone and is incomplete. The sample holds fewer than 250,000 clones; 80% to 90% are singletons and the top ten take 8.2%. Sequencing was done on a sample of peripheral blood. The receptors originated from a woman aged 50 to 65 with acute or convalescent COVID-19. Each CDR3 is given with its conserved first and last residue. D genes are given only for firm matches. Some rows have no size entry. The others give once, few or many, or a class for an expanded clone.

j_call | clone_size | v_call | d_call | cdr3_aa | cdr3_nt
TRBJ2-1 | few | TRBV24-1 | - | CATGLGRNEQFF | TGTGCCACCGGGTTAGGGAGAAATGAGCAGTTCTTC
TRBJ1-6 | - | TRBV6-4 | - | CASSDNGGNSPLHF | TGTGCCAGCAGTGACAACGGGGGGAATTCACCCCTCCACTTT
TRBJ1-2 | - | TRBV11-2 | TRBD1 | CASSFGTGRLDGYTF | TGTGCCAGCAGCTTTGGGACAGGGCGGTTGGATGGCTACACCTTC
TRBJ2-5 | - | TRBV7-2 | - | CASSIVSGETQYF | TGTGCCAGCAGCATCGTCAGCGGAGAGACCCAGTACTTC
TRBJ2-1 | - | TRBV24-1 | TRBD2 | CATSDVGLAGGAYNEQFF | TGTGCCACCAGTGATGTGGGACTAGCGGGAGGCGCCTACAATGAGCAGTTCTTC
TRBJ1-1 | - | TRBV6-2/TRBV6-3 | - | CASSSFLNTEAFF | TGTGCCAGCAGCTCCTTCTTGAACACTGAAGCTTTCTTT
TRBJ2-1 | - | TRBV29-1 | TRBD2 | CSVEAPGGKPNEQFF | TGCAGCGTTGAAGCTCCGGGAGGGAAACCTAATGAGCAGTTCTTC
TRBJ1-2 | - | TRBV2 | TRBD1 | CASSESGGQANYGYTF | TGTGCCAGCAGTGAATCCGGTGGACAGGCCAACTATGGCTACACCTTC
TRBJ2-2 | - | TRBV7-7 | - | CASSPGKGDTGELFF | TGTGCTAGCAGCCCCGGTAAGGGGGACACCGGGGAGCTGTTTTTT
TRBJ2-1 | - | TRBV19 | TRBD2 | CASRRLAGGDEQFF | TGTGCCAGTAGAAGACTAGCGGGAGGGGATGAGCAGTTCTTC
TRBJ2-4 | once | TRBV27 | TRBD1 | CASSYRQGDIQYF | TGTGCCAGCAGTTACCGACAGGGGGACATTCAGTACTTC
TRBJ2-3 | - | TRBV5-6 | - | CASSLPSRADTQYF | TGTGCCAGCAGCTTACCTTCTCGGGCAGATACGCAGTATTTT
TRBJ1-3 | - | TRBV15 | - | CATSRDGLLGNTIYF | TGTGCCACCAGCAGAGATGGACTACTCGGAAACACCATATATTTT
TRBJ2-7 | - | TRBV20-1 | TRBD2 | CSASPIPHLAEISIYEQYF | TGCAGTGCTAGTCCAATACCTCATCTAGCGGAAATATCTATTTACGAGCAGTACTTC
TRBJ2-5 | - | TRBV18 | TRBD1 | CASSLQPGQAQETQYF | TGTGCCAGCTCGCTACAACCGGGACAGGCCCAAGAGACCCAGTACTTC
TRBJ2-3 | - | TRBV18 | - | CASSPPSAADTQYF | TGTGCCAGCTCACCACCGTCGGCGGCAGATACGCAGTATTTT
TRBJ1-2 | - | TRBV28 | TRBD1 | CASSFEGAGGYTF | TGTGCCAGCAGTTTCGAGGGGGCTGGCGGCTACACCTTC
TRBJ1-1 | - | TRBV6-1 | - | CASSEAQLSTEAFF | TGTGCCAGCAGTGAAGCGCAGTTAAGCACTGAAGCTTTCTTT
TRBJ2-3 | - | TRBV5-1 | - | CASSLAGSLPGPDTQYF | TGCGCCAGCAGCTTGGCCGGCAGCCTTCCAGGGCCAGATACGCAGTATTTT
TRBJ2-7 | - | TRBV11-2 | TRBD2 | CASTKRAGVAYEQYF | TGTGCCAGCACCAAGAGGGCGGGAGTGGCCTACGAGCAGTACTTC
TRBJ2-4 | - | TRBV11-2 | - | CASSFLTAKNIQYF | TGTGCCAGCAGCTTCCTGACTGCCAAAAACATTCAGTACTTC
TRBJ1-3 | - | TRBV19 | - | CASSLEGRGSGNTIYF | TGTGCCAGTTCGCTGGAGGGGCGCGGATCTGGAAACACCATATATTTT
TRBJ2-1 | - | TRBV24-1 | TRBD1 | CATSDSGTGSGGHEQFF | TGTGCCACCAGTGATTCCGGGACAGGGTCAGGAGGACATGAGCAGTTCTTC
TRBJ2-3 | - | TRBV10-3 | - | CATGQNTDTQYF | TGTGCCACTGGACAGAACACAGATACGCAGTATTTT
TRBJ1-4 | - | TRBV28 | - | CASSLRGFEKLFF | TGTGCCAGCAGTTTAAGGGGATTTGAAAAACTGTTTTTT
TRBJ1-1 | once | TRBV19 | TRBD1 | CASSERTGGADEAFF | TGTGCCAGTAGTGAGCGGACAGGGGGGGCTGATGAAGCTTTCTTT
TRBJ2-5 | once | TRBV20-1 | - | CSARGAYQETQYF | TGCAGTGCTCGTGGGGCCTACCAAGAGACCCAGTACTTC
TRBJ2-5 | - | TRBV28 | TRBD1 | CASSPPTGVVNQETQYF | TGTGCCAGCAGTCCCCCGACAGGGGTTGTGAACCAAGAGACCCAGTACTTC
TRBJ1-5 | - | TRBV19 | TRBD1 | CASSLGQVYSNQPQHF | TGTGCCAGTAGCCTCGGACAGGTTTATAGCAATCAGCCCCAGCATTTT
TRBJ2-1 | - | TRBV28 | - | CASGGHAYNEQFF | TGTGCGTCGGGGGGACACGCCTACAATGAGCAGTTCTTC
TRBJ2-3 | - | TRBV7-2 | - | CASSLARTIGTDTQYF | TGTGCCAGCAGCTTAGCGCGGACTATAGGCACAGATACGCAGTATTTT
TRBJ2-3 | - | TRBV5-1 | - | CASRGGGRTDTQYF | TGCGCCAGCAGAGGGGGAGGGAGGACAGATACGCAGTATTTT
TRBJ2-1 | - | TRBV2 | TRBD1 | CASRLGTGDYNEQFF | TGTGCCAGCAGGCTCGGGACAGGGGACTACAATGAGCAGTTCTTC
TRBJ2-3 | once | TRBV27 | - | CASSLRPSTDTQYF | TGTGCCAGCAGTTTACGTCCTAGCACAGATACGCAGTATTTT
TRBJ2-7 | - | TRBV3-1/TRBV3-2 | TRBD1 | CASSQDPGQTYEQYF | TGTGCCAGCAGCCAAGATCCGGGACAGACCTACGAGCAGTACTTC